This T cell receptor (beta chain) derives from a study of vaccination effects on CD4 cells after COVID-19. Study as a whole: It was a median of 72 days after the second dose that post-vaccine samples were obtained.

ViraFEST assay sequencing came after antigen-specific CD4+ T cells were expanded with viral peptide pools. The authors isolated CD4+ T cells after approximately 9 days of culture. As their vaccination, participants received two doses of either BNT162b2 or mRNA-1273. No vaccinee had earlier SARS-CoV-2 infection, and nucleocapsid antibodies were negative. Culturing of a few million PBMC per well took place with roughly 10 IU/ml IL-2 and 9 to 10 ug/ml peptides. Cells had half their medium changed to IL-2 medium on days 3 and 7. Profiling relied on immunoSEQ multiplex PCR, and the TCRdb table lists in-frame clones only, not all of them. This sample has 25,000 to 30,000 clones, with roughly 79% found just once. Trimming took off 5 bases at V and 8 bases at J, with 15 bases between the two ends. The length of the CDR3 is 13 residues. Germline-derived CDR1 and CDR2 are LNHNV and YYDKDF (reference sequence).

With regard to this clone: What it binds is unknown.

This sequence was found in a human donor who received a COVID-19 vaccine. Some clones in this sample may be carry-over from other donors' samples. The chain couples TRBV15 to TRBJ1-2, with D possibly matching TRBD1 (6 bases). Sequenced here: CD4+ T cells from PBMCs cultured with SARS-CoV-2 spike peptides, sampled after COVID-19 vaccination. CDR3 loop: CATSLDRLSGYTF. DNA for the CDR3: TGTGCCACCAGCCTGGACAGACTCAGCGGCTACACCTTC. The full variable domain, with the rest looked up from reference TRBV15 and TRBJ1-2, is DAMVIQNPRYQVTQFGKPVTLSCSQTLNHNVMYWYQQKSSQAPKLLFHYYDKDFNNEADTPDNFQSRRPNTSFCFLDIRSPGLGDTAMYLCATSLDRLSGYTFGSGTRLTVV.